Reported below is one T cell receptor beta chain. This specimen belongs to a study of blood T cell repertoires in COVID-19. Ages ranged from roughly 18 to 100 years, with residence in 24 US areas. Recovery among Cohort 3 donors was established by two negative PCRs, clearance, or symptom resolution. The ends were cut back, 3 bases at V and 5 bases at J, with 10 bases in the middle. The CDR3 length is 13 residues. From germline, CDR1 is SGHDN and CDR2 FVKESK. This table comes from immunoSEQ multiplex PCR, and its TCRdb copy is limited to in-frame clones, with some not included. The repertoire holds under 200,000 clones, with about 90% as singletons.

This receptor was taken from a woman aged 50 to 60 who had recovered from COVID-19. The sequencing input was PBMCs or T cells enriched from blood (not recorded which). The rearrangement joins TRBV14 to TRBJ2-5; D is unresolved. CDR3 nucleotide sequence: TGTGCCAGCAGCCAGCGGCCAGTGGAGACCCAGTACTTC. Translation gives CASSQRPVETQYF.